Each of the 3 T cell receptor beta chains below was sequenced from the same sample in a study of T cells in localized non-small cell lung cancer. Here immunoSEQ multiplex PCR was the method, and the copy in TCRdb shows in-frame clones only, minus some. Among about 24,000 clones, 84% were seen once, and the ten largest hold approximately 5.1%. Sequenced here: PBMCs, sampled before any cancer treatment. These receptors all come from a man aged 40 to 69 with stage II lung adenocarcinoma.

This sequence joins TRBV19 and TRBJ1-4; 9 bases are shared with TRBD1. The germline CDR1 and CDR2 sequences are LNHDA and SQIVND (reference sequence). CDR3 size: 15 residues. V lost 5 bases to trimming and J lost 10 bases; unmatched junction nucleotides: 11. The DNA for the CDR3 is TGTGCCAGTAGTCCGGAAGGGACAGGGCTGGGAAAACTGTTTTTT. This gives the protein CASSPEGTGLGKLFF.

The chain employs TRBV27 and TRBJ2-1; D ambiguous. Trimming took 6 bases from V and 0 from J, leaving 9 bases between them. The germline V gene encodes CDR1 MNHEY and CDR2 SMNVEV (reference sequence). This CDR3 region has 14 residues. The DNA of the CDR3 is TGTGCCAGCAGAGAACGAGCCTCCTACAATGAGCAGTTCTTC. Its translation: CASRERASYNEQFF.

The chain carries TRBV6-6 and TRBJ1-1; no clear D. The CDR3 extends over 11 amino acids. CDR1 and CDR2 (germline): MNHNY, SVGAGI (reference sequence). Trimming stripped 6 bases from V and 6 bases from J, with 8 bases between. The CDR3 DNA follows: TGTGCCAGCAGCGGGTTGTCTGAAGCTTTCTTT. Translation gives CASSGLSEAFF.